This TCR beta chain appears in the sequencing data of a study of T cell repertoires in ileal Crohn's disease. With respect to this clone: Its antigen is as yet unknown.

This CDR3 spans 12 amino acids. The germline V gene encodes CDR1 SGHRS and CDR2 YFSETQ. V shed 1 base and J shed 6 bases, with 5 bases lying between them. General study points: Endoscopic recurrence occurred in every patient whose clonality exceeded 26.8%.

The table came from immunoSEQ multiplex PCR; TCRdb's copy has only in-frame clones and leaves some out. The sample records over 12,000 clones, roughly 80% being singletons. Sequencing input: ileal tissue. The chain joins TRBV5-1 to TRBJ1-5, with TRBD1 as a possible D gene (5 bases). The receptor's source is an adult with Crohn's disease. The CDR3 spells CASSLQGQPQHF. CDR3 coding DNA: TGCGCCAGCAGCTTGCAGGGTCAGCCCCAGCATTTT.